Below, 28 T cell receptor beta chains from the same sample are listed, as sequenced in a study of T cells in Graves' hyperthyroidism and ophthalmopathy. The TCR beta CDR3 regions underwent amplification using RNA transcripts as the source. Researchers ran a first-round RT-PCR on the TCR CDR3 using the HTBI primer set. TCRdb reprocessed the multiplex PCR reads via MiXCR and lists one record per CDR3 protein. The sample lists approximately 32,000 distinct CDR3 sequences; around half were seen once. The sample taken for sequencing was blood. The source is a woman between 50 and 59 years old with Graves' hyperthyroidism that later progressed to Graves' ophthalmopathy.

V gene TRBV5-6 combines with J gene TRBJ1-3, with D uncertain. The germline CDR1 and CDR2 sequences are SGHDT and YYEEEE. The V and J ends lost 1 base and 4 bases respectively, with 18 bases between them. The CDR3 is 17 amino acids. The CDR3 sequence is CASSLLLSGIGGNTIYF. The CDR3 DNA follows: TGTGCCAGCAGCTTGCTCTTGTCGGGGATAGGCGGAAACACCATATATTTT.

This clonotype was seen repeatedly, ten times or more. The chain uses TRBV5-4 and TRBJ2-7; D remains ambiguous. Germline V CDR1 and CDR2: SGHNT, YYREEE (reference sequence). The CDR3 runs 14 residues. Trimming took off 0 bases at V and 2 bases at J, with 9 bases between the two ends. CDR3 bases: TGTGCCAGCAGCTTGGATCTGGGTACCTACGAGCAGTACTTC. This sequence encodes CASSLDLGTYEQYF.

The V call is TRBV10-1, the J call TRBJ2-5; 8 bases are shared with TRBD2. Germline V CDR1 and CDR2: WNHNN, SYGVQD (reference sequence). Unmatched junction bases numbered 10, after V lost 5 bases and J lost 5 bases. CDR3 length: 15 amino acids. CDR3 sequence: CASSPAQREWETQYF. The CDR3 DNA reads as TGCGCCAGCAGTCCCGCCCAGCGGGAGTGGGAGACCCAGTACTTC.

In its sample, this clonotype was seen once. V and J are TRBV9 and TRBJ1-2; D remains ambiguous. CDR3 length: 18 amino acids. V was shortened by 4 bases and J by 2 bases, with 24 bases between the two germline ends. Per germline, CDR1 SGDLS and CDR2 YYNGEE. This chain's CDR3 is CASSPSGRGSNENYGYTF. The CDR3 nucleotides are TGTGCCAGCAGCCCCAGTGGTCGGGGTTCTAATGAAAACTATGGCTACACCTTC.

In this sample, this clonotype turned up many times. This chain links TRBV11-1 with TRBJ2-4; 9 positions match TRBD2. Trimming took 0 bases from V and 8 from J; bases not matched to a gene: 2. The CDR3 is made up of 14 amino acids. Germline values: CDR1 SGHAT, CDR2 FQDESV (reference sequence). CDR3 sequence reads: CASSLASGRDIQYF. The CDR3 coding sequence is TGTGCCAGCAGCTTAGCTAGCGGGAGAGACATTCAGTACTTC.

The chain recombines TRBV18 with TRBJ1-1, with TRBD1 matching over 7 bases. Germline V gene data show CDR1 as KGHSH and CDR2 as LQKENI. The V segment lost 2 bases and the J segment 3 bases; nucleotides outside the gene matches: 6. CDR3 length: 15 residues. As DNA, the CDR3 is TGTGCCAGCTCACCATGGACAGGACCCGACACTGAAGCTTTCTTT. Protein: CASSPWTGPDTEAFF.

This chain joins TRBV2 and TRBJ2-5, with 11 bases lining up with TRBD2. Germline CDR1 reads SNHLY; CDR2 reads FYNNEI. There are 16 residues in the CDR3. With V trimmed by 5 bases and J by 5 bases, 10 bases remained unmatched. CDR3 residues: CASSWGTSGRLETQYF. CDR3 DNA: TGTGCCAGCAGTTGGGGTACTAGCGGGAGATTGGAGACCCAGTACTTC.

Turning to this clonotype: The junction shows a germline mismatch at one end, possibly a read error. This sequence joins TRBV18 and TRBJ1-1, with 7 nucleotides matching TRBD1. The CDR3 contains 14 residues. CDR1 is KGHSH, CDR2 LQKENI, per germline. The CDR3 DNA is TGTGCCAGCTCAAGACAGGGTAGGAACACTGAAGCTTGCTTT. Its protein product is CASSRQGRNTEACF.

This clonotype was counted at least ten times. The chain couples TRBV5-1 to TRBJ2-1; D possibly uses TRBD1 or TRBD2 (6 bases each). V was trimmed by 4 bases and J by 0 bases, leaving 20 bases between them. Germline V gene data show CDR1 as SGHRS and CDR2 as YFSETQ. The CDR3 is 18 amino acids. The CDR3 coding sequence is TGCGCCAGCAGCCAGGGGACCATAGGGGGGTACTCCTACAATGAGCAGTTCTTC. This translates into CASSQGTIGGYSYNEQFF.

This clonotype came up many times. V usage is TRBV11-3 and J usage is TRBJ2-7, with a weak D call TRBD2 (5 bases). V lost 0 bases and J lost 0, with 9 bases in between. Germline V gene sequence: CDR1 SGHNT, CDR2 YENEEA. The CDR3 runs 15 residues. Here the CDR3 DNA reads TGTGCCAGCAGCTTAGAACAACGGGGCTCCTACGAGCAGTACTTC. It is translated as CASSLEQRGSYEQYF.

This clonotype has a count of ten or more. It may be a read error: a sequence one base away is much more abundant. The chain is built from TRBV5-6 and TRBJ1-5; TRBD1 aligns across 7 bases. This CDR3 region has 15 residues. Germline V lookup: CDR1 SGHDT, CDR2 YYEEEE. V lost 3 bases, J lost 0 bases, and 3 bases stayed unmatched. CDR3: CASSWGQPSNQPQHF. DNA for the CDR3: TGTGCCAGCAGCTGGGGACAGCCTAGCAATCAGCCCCAGCATTTT. The complete variable domain, with remaining parts taken from reference TRBV5-6 and TRBJ1-5, reads DAGVTQSPTHLIKTRGQQVTLRCSPKSGHDTVSWYQQALGQGPQFIFQYYEEEERQRGNFPDRFSGHQFPNYSSELNVNALLLGDSALYLCASSWGQPSNQPQHFGDGTRLSIL.

Many counts were recorded for this clonotype. J is TRBJ1-2 and V is TRBV4-1; the D gene is possibly TRBD1 (5 bases). The CDR3 is made up of 15 amino acids. The germline CDR1 and CDR2 sequences are MGHRA and YSYEKL. V was trimmed by 0 bases and J by 0 bases, leaving 8 bases between them. CDR3 DNA sequence: TGCGCCAGCAGCCAAGAGGGGACCACTAACTATGGCTACACCTTC. Translated: CASSQEGTTNYGYTF.

This clonotype has at least ten counts. V usage is TRBV12-3 or TRBV12-4 and J usage is TRBJ1-2; D not certain. V lost 5 bases and J lost 8, with 9 bases in between. CDR3 length equals 11 residues. The CDR3 reads CASSNQRGYTF. The CDR3 DNA is TGTGCCAGCAGTAACCAGAGGGGCTACACCTTC.

To note about this clonotype: The junction departs from the called germline gene at one end, perhaps through a read error. The V and J genes are TRBV5-1 and TRBJ2-3; no firm D call. Germline CDR1 reads SGHRS; CDR2 reads YFSETQ. This CDR3 is 17 amino acids long. In DNA, the CDR3 is TGCGCCAACAGCTTGGGTCCCATCCGGGTGGGTTCTGTTACGCAGTATTTT. This gives the protein CANSLGPIRVGSVTQYF.

This clonotype is medium-sized in the sample. The chain has TRBV20-1 and TRBJ2-3; D remains ambiguous. The germline V gene has CDR1 DFQATT and CDR2 SNEGSKA (reference sequence). This CDR3 spans 9 amino acids. CDR3 nucleotide sequence: TGCAGGCTGAGGGATACGCAGTATTTT. It translates to CRLRDTQYF.

This chain links TRBV20-1 with TRBJ2-7; 7 bases fit TRBD1. The CDR3 is 15 amino acids. V lost 6 bases and J lost 1; bases outside the gene matches: 12. The germline gives CDR1 DFQATT, CDR2 SNEGSKA (reference sequence). The CDR3 loop reads CSAIFRDSISYEQYF. CDR3 DNA: TGCAGTGCGATATTCCGGGACAGTATATCCTACGAGCAGTACTTC.

This clonotype was counted ten times or more. The V gene is TRBV11-3, the J gene TRBJ1-3; possible D gene TRBD1, 5 bases. CDR3 length: 15 amino acids. V was shortened by 1 base and J by 0 bases, with 7 bases between the two germline ends. The V gene's germline CDR1 is SGHNT and CDR2 YENEEA. The CDR3 sequence is CASSLAGTSGNTIYF. CDR3 in DNA: TGTGCCAGCAGCTTAGCAGGGACCTCTGGAAACACCATATATTTT.

On this clonotype: A much larger clone sits a single nucleotide away, making a read error possible. The V call is TRBV6-1, the J call TRBJ2-1; D might be TRBD1 or TRBD2, each matching 6 bases. Germline V gene data show CDR1 as MNHNS and CDR2 as SASEGT. This CDR3 has 15 amino acids. V was clipped by 5 bases and J by 10 bases, with 21 bases between them. The CDR3 DNA reads as TGTGCCAGCAGTTTACACACAGGGAAGGGGGGCGAGCAGTTCTTC. Translating it yields CASSLHTGKGGEQFF.

This clonotype was counted at least ten times. V usage is TRBV6-1 and J usage is TRBJ2-1; TRBD2 agrees at 13 bases. This CDR3 region has 16 residues. With 4 bases clipped from V and 7 bases from J, the junction kept 7 bases outside the gene matches. Germline CDR1 is MNHNS and CDR2 is SASEGT. CDR3 sequence (DNA): TGTGCCAGCAGTGGGCGGACTAGCGGGAGTAGGAATGAGCAGTTCTTC. This codes for CASSGRTSGSRNEQFF.

The genes are TRBV12-3 or TRBV12-4 and TRBJ2-2, with 7 bases lining up with TRBD1. The V segment lost 6 bases and the J segment 1 base; nucleotides outside the gene matches: 8. The CDR3 covers 16 residues. The CDR3 coding sequence is TGTGCCAGCAGCTACACGACAGGGATGAACACCGGGGAGCTGTTTTTT. This translates into CASSYTTGMNTGELFF.

Concerning this clonotype: A much larger clone differs by one base, so this may be a read error. This chain uses TRBV27 with TRBJ2-2, with TRBD2 identical over 8 bases. V was pared by 6 bases and J by 6 bases, with 9 bases of the junction left unmatched. Germline CDR1 and CDR2: MNHEY and SMNVEV (reference sequence). This CDR3 contains 15 residues. In nucleotides, the CDR3 is TGTGCCAGCAGGCCTACTAGCGGAAGTGCCGGGGAGCTGTTTTTT. Its translation is CASRPTSGSAGELFF.

This chain connects TRBV10-3 to TRBJ1-6; tentatively, D is TRBD1 (6 bases). The V gene lost 6 bases and the J gene lost 6 bases, with 12 bases spanning the gap. The CDR3 runs to 14 residues. The germline V gene has CDR1 ENHRY and CDR2 SYGVKD. The CDR3 bases are TGTGCCATCAGAGGGGGGGTGAGTAATTCACCCCTCCACTTT. It encodes CAIRGGVSNSPLHF.

Ten or more counts support this clonotype. The rearrangement links TRBV28 to TRBJ1-1, with a weak D call TRBD1 (5 bases). With 5 bases removed from V and 4 bases from J, the gap between germline ends came to 20 bases. The CDR3 spans 16 residues. The germline V gene encodes CDR1 MDHEN and CDR2 SYDVKM. Written as DNA, the CDR3 is TGTGCCAGCAGTACCGGGGCGTGGGGCTCGAGCACTGAAGCTTTCTTT. This encodes CASSTGAWGSSTEAFF.

This clonotype was seen ten or more times. Given a much more abundant clone one base away, this may be a read error. The rearrangement uses TRBV2 and TRBJ2-1; the match to TRBD2 covers 8 bases. Germline V gene sequence: CDR1 SNHLY, CDR2 FYNNEI. Losses at the gene ends were 8 bases for V and 11 bases for J; bases not matched to a gene: 11. The CDR3 has 13 amino acids. The CDR3 region has the DNA TGTGCCAGCTCCAGCGGGAGTTGGAATAAGCAGTTCTTC. This codes for CASSSGSWNKQFF.

This clonotype has a count of ten or more. The J gene is TRBJ1-5, the V gene TRBV2; 7 positions match TRBD1. The CDR3 length is 14 residues. Germline V gene lookup returns CDR1 SNHLY and CDR2 FYNNEI. With V trimmed by 2 bases and J by 2 bases, 0 bases remained unmatched. The DNA for the CDR3 is TGTGCCAGCAGTGAACAGGGGGGCAATCAGCCCCAGCATTTT. It is translated as CASSEQGGNQPQHF. Using reference TRBV2 and TRBJ1-5 for the parts outside the CDR3, the full variable domain is EPEVTQTPSHQVTQMGQEVILRCVPISNHLYFYWYRQILGQKVEFLVSFYNNEISEKSEIFDDQFSVERPDGSNFTLKIRSTKLEDSAMYFCASSEQGGNQPQHFGDGTRLSIL.

The rearrangement joins TRBV24-1 to TRBJ2-7; 10 nucleotides match TRBD1. V was pared by 7 bases and J by 2 bases, with 7 bases of the junction left unmatched. Germline CDR1 KGHDR, CDR2 SFDVKD. The CDR3 is made up of 15 amino acids. The CDR3 DNA reads TGTGCCACCAGAACGGGACAGGGGTACGCCTACGAGCAGTACTTC. Amino acids: CATRTGQGYAYEQYF.

This clonotype was detected many times. The chain employs TRBV19 and TRBJ2-1; no definite D call. V lost 8 bases and J 4 bases, leaving 15 bases between the germline ends. Germline loops: CDR1 LNHDA, CDR2 SQIVND (reference sequence). The CDR3 is 14 residues long. This CDR3 reads CASAIRALYNEQFF. As DNA, the CDR3 is TGTGCCAGTGCAATCCGGGCCCTTTACAATGAGCAGTTCTTC.

This chain connects TRBV20-1 to TRBJ2-7; 12 bases match TRBD2. Unmatched junction bases numbered 15, after V lost 6 bases and J lost 6 bases. The CDR3 extends over 16 amino acids. Germline V lookup: CDR1 DFQATT, CDR2 SNEGSKA (reference sequence). The CDR3 loop is CSAARTSGTGDREQYF. CDR3 bases: TGCAGTGCCGCTCGGACTAGCGGGACAGGGGACCGCGAGCAGTACTTC.